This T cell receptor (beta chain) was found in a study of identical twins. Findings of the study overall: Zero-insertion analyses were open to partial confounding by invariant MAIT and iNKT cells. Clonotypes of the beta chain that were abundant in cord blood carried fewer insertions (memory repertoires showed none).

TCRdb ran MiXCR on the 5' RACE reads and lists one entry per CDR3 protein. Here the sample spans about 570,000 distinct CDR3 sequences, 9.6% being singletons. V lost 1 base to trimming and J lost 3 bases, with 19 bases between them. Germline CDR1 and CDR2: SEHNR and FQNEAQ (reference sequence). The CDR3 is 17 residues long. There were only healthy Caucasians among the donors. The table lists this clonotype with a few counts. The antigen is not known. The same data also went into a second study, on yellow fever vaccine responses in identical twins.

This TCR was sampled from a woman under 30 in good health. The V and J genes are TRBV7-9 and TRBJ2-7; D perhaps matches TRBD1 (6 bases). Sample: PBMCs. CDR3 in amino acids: CASSLGGLYSPVYEQYF. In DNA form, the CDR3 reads TGTGCCAGCAGCTTAGGGGGGCTATATTCCCCTGTCTACGAGCAGTACTTC.